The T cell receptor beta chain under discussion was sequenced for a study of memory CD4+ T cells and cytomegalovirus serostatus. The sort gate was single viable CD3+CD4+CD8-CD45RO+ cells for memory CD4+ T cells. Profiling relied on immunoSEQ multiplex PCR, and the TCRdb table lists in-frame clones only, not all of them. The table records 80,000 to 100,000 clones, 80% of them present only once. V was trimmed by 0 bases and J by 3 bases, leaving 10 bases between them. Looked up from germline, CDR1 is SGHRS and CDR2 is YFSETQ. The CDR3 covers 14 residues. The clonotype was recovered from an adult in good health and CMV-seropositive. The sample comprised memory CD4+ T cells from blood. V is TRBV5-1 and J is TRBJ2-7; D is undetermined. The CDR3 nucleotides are TGCGCCAGCAGCTTGGACGGCACTTACTACGAGCAGTACTTC. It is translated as CASSLDGTYYEQYF.